The 26 T cell receptor beta chains below all came from one sample that was sequenced in a study of cytomegalovirus exposure and HLA in healthy donors. Both 60 Vbeta primers and 13 Jbeta primers went into the PCR. This table comes from immunoSEQ multiplex PCR, and its TCRdb copy is limited to in-frame clones, with some not included. This table has approximately 100,000 clones, about 70% appearing once. Sequencing was performed on PBMCs. The source is a woman aged 45-59 years in good health and CMV-seropositive.

V usage is TRBV10-3 and J usage is TRBJ2-7; 7 bases are a match to TRBD1. Germline V CDR1 and CDR2: ENHRY, SYGVKD. Germline trimming cut 6 bases from V and 3 bases from J; bases unmatched to any gene: 5. The CDR3 is 13 residues long. The CDR3 DNA reads as TGTGCCATCAGACGGGGACAGTTCTACGAGCAGTACTTC. Encoded protein: CAIRRGQFYEQYF.

CDR3 sequence (DNA): TGTGCTAGTGGTTTAGGGGGGACAGGGACGGCAGATACGCAGTATTTT. Its translation is CASGLGGTGTADTQYF. The V and J genes are TRBV12-5 and TRBJ2-3, with 9 bases aligning to TRBD1. V was pared by 3 bases and J by 4 bases, with 8 bases of the junction left unmatched. This CDR3 comprises 16 residues. Germline-derived CDR1 and CDR2 are LGHNT and FRNRAP.

The chain combines TRBV6-1 with TRBJ1-2, with D possibly being TRBD1 (5 bases). Trimming removed 1 base from V and 6 bases from J, with 12 bases in between. Germline V gene data show CDR1 as MNHNS and CDR2 as SASEGT. The CDR3 spans 14 residues. CDR3: CASSEGIGADGYTF. The CDR3 DNA reads as TGTGCCAGCAGTGAAGGCATAGGGGCCGATGGCTACACCTTC.

V is TRBV14 and J is TRBJ1-1; a weak D match, TRBD1 (5 bases). The V end was cut by 4 bases, the J end by 4 bases, with 10 bases between. The germline V gene encodes CDR1 SGHDN and CDR2 FVKESK. This CDR3 is 13 amino acids long. CDR3 protein: CASSPAGFTEAFF. DNA for the CDR3: TGTGCCAGCAGCCCTGCAGGGTTCACTGAAGCTTTCTTT. Variable domain in full (rest from reference TRBV14 and TRBJ1-1): EAGVTQFPSHSVIEKGQTVTLRCDPISGHDNLYWYRRVMGKEIKFLLHFVKESKQDESGMPNNRFLAERTGGTYSTLKVQPAELEDSGVYFCASSPAGFTEAFFGQGTRLTVV.

The chain joins TRBV5-1 to TRBJ2-1; a weak D match, TRBD1 (6 bases). The V end lost 3 bases, the J end lost 8 bases, and 18 bases lay between the germline ends. The germline V gene encodes CDR1 SGHRS and CDR2 YFSETQ. This CDR3 has 15 amino acids. The CDR3 sequence: CASSSGARALDEQFF. CDR3 nucleotides: TGCGCCAGCAGCTCAGGGGCTCGCGCCTTGGATGAGCAGTTCTTC.

The V call is TRBV7-9, the J call TRBJ2-3; 7 nucleotides line up with TRBD1. With 7 bases clipped from V and 0 bases from J, the junction kept 7 bases outside the gene matches. The CDR3 spans 15 residues. In germline, CDR1 is SEHNR, CDR2 FQNEAQ (reference sequence). The CDR3 DNA reads as TGTGCCAGCATCGGCTACAGGGGAAGCACAGATACGCAGTATTTT. Protein product: CASIGYRGSTDTQYF.

This clone was detected only a few times. The chain combines TRBV4-3 with TRBJ1-4, with 7 bases fitting TRBD1. The J segment lost 10 bases and the V segment lost 0 bases, leaving 8 bases of the junction unmatched. The CDR3 has 15 residues. Germline-derived CDR1 and CDR2 are LGHNA and YSLEER. CDR3 bases: TGCGCCAGCAGCCAAGACAACAGGGGATGGGGAAAACTGTTTTTT. It encodes CASSQDNRGWGKLFF.

The chain links TRBV9 to TRBJ1-1, with D maybe TRBD1 (5 bases). The V gene's germline CDR1 is SGDLS and CDR2 YYNGEE. V gave up 4 bases and J gave up 5 bases, with 12 bases separating them. CDR3 length: 13 residues. CDR3 coding DNA: TGTGCCAGCAGCCCTCGGGGGTGGACTGAAGCTTTCTTT. It specifies CASSPRGWTEAFF.

The V and J genes are TRBV9 and TRBJ2-1; TRBD1 matches 9 bases. The CDR3 spans 15 residues. The ends lost 4 bases at V and 9 bases at J; junction bases unmatched: 11. Germline V lookup: CDR1 SGDLS, CDR2 YYNGEE. CDR3 region: CASSPQGQGLSEQFF. In DNA, the CDR3 is TGTGCCAGCAGCCCCCAAGGACAGGGGTTATCTGAGCAGTTCTTC. Filled out from reference TRBV9 and TRBJ2-1, the complete variable domain reads DSGVTQTPKHLITATGQRVTLRCSPRSGDLSVYWYQQSLDQGLQFLIQYYNGEERAKGNILERFSAQQFPDLHSELNLSSLELGDSALYFCASSPQGQGLSEQFFGPGTRLTVL.

The rearrangement joins TRBV20-1 to TRBJ2-7; D not certain. CDR3 length: 11 residues. In germline, CDR1 is DFQATT, CDR2 SNEGSKA (reference sequence). Trimming shortened V by 2 bases and J by 3 bases, and 5 bases separated the two germline ends. The CDR3 loop reads CSARHGYEQYF. As DNA, the CDR3 is TGCAGTGCTAGACACGGCTACGAGCAGTACTTC.

The J gene is TRBJ1-2, the V gene TRBV7-2; 10 positions match TRBD1. The CDR3 loop spans 12 amino acids. CDR1 and CDR2 (germline): SGHTA, FQGNSA. V lost 11 bases to trimming and J lost 3 bases; unmatched junction nucleotides: 3. CDR3 DNA sequence: TGTGCCCTAGGGACAGGGGACTATGGCTACACCTTC. It codes for CALGTGDYGYTF.

V usage is TRBV4-1 and J usage is TRBJ2-5, with 7 bases lining up with TRBD2. Germline assignment: CDR1 MGHRA and CDR2 YSYEKL. The CDR3 has 15 amino acids. J was trimmed by 3 bases and V by 3 bases; bases with no gene match: 7. DNA for the CDR3: TGCGCCAGCAGCCATTTGGTCGGGGGGAAAGAGACCCAGTACTTC. Translation gives CASSHLVGGKETQYF.

The chain carries TRBV9 and TRBJ1-4; no reliable D call. V lost 4 bases to trimming and J lost 8 bases, with 15 bases between them. The germline V gene encodes CDR1 SGDLS and CDR2 YYNGEE. CDR3 length: 14 amino acids. The DNA of the CDR3 is TGTGCCAGCAGCCCAGCAGGCGCTGAGGAAAAACTGTTTTTT. It is translated as CASSPAGAEEKLFF.

Turning to this clone: Relative to the germline gene, one junction end is altered; a read error may explain this. This chain links TRBV7-9 with TRBJ1-2, with D possibly being TRBD1 (6 bases). Per the germline V gene, CDR1 is SEHNR and CDR2 is FQNEAQ (reference sequence). This CDR3 contains 15 residues. CDR3 sequence: CSSSTPGTMNYGYTF. CDR3 sequence (DNA): TGTTCCAGCAGCACCCCCGGGACAATGAACTATGGCTACACCTTC.

V is TRBV7-8 and J is TRBJ2-2, with D possibly matching TRBD2 (6 bases). The CDR3 length is 16 residues. V gave up 5 bases and J gave up 1 base, with 14 bases separating them. The germline V gene encodes CDR1 SGHVS and CDR2 FQNEAQ. CDR3 DNA sequence: TGTGCCAGCAGCCCGAGACCGGGGGTGAACACCGGGGAGCTGTTTTTT. Its protein product is CASSPRPGVNTGELFF.

The rearrangement joins TRBV28 to TRBJ1-2, with D unclear. V was clipped by 3 bases and J by 7 bases, with 15 bases between them. Germline CDR1 and CDR2: MDHEN and SYDVKM. The CDR3 contains 14 residues. The CDR3 loop reads CASSFSGPPLGYTF. The CDR3 DNA reads TGTGCCAGCAGTTTTAGTGGGCCCCCTCTTGGCTACACCTTC.

V and J are TRBV9 and TRBJ2-3, with 7 bases that match TRBD2. The V gene's germline CDR1 is SGDLS and CDR2 YYNGEE. CDR3 length: 20 residues. The V and J ends lost 4 bases and 2 bases, in that order; junction bases with no gene match: 22. The CDR3 sequence: CASSPRPGLDARRHTDTQYF. CDR3 bases: TGTGCCAGCAGCCCCCGCCCCGGACTAGATGCACGGAGGCACACAGATACGCAGTATTTT.

The chain employs TRBV5-8 and TRBJ2-2, with D maybe TRBD2 (5 bases). The ends were cut back, 0 bases at V and 1 base at J, with 10 bases in the middle. The germline CDR1 and CDR2 sequences are SGHTS and YDEGEE. CDR3 length: 16 residues. CDR3 protein: CASSLDRGLNTGELFF. The CDR3 DNA reads as TGTGCCAGCAGCTTGGATCGGGGTTTGAACACCGGGGAGCTGTTTTTT.

This chain uses TRBV7-2 with TRBJ2-3; tentatively, D is TRBD2 (7 bases). This CDR3 has 15 residues. V was trimmed by 0 bases and J by 5 bases, leaving 12 bases between them. In germline, CDR1 is SGHTA, CDR2 FQGNSA. The CDR3 here is CASSLAGGPRDTQYF. CDR3 sequence (DNA): TGTGCCAGCAGCTTAGCGGGGGGGCCCCGAGATACGCAGTATTTT.

The chain employs TRBV10-3 and TRBJ2-1; D gene ambiguous. Germline CDR1 is ENHRY and CDR2 is SYGVKD. The V gene lost 7 bases and the J gene lost 1 base, with 17 bases spanning the gap. The CDR3 totals 16 residues. For the CDR3, the DNA is TGTGCCATCAATTCGGAAGGAGCCCTTTCCTACAATGAGCAGTTCTTC. It codes for CAINSEGALSYNEQFF.

This clone was counted a few times. This rearrangement joins TRBV11-2 to TRBJ2-7; 10 bases are a match to TRBD1. The CDR3 totals 14 residues. V lost 5 bases to trimming and J lost 4 bases; unmatched junction nucleotides: 5. Germline lookup yields CDR1 SGHAT and CDR2 FQNNGV. The CDR3 here is CASSLGTGEYEQYF. The CDR3 nucleotides read TGTGCCAGCAGCCTTGGGACAGGGGAGTACGAGCAGTACTTC.

There are a few counts of this clone. J is TRBJ2-2 and V is TRBV4-3, with D uncertain. The CDR3 sequence is 15 residues long. Trimming pared 6 bases from V and 7 bases from J, leaving 18 bases between. Germline V lookup: CDR1 LGHNA, CDR2 YSLEER. The CDR3 DNA follows: TGCGCCAGCAGTCCTGAACCGGTGAGCTACGGGGAGCTGTTTTTT. It codes for CASSPEPVSYGELFF.

The genes are TRBV9 and TRBJ2-3; D is unresolved. Germline V lookup: CDR1 SGDLS, CDR2 YYNGEE. CDR3 size: 12 residues. Trimming took 0 bases from V and 5 from J, leaving 4 bases between them. CDR3 loop: CASSVDRDTQYF. DNA of the CDR3: TGTGCCAGCAGCGTAGACAGAGATACGCAGTATTTT.

The chain is built from TRBV4-1 and TRBJ1-2, with TRBD1 matching 10 bases. Per germline, CDR1 MGHRA and CDR2 YSYEKL. Trimming took 0 bases from V and 6 from J; bases not matched to a gene: 4. There are 15 residues in the CDR3. CDR3 sequence (DNA): TGCGCCAGCAGCCAAGAGTTAGGACAGGGGGATGGCTACACCTTC. Protein sequence: CASSQELGQGDGYTF.

There are a few counts of this clone. The CDR3 sequence is CASKYAGTGLNYGYTF. Here the CDR3 DNA reads TGTGCCAGCAAATATGCGGGGACAGGACTTAACTATGGCTACACCTTC. This chain connects TRBV27 to TRBJ1-2; TRBD1 matches at 8 bases. CDR1 is MNHEY and CDR2 is SMNVEV in the germline V gene (reference sequence). The V and J ends lost 7 bases and 1 base, in that order; junction bases with no gene match: 11. The CDR3 extends over 16 amino acids.

The chain employs TRBV4-2 and TRBJ1-1, with D uncertain. V was cut by 2 bases and J by 7 bases, with 8 bases left in between. Germline V lookup: CDR1 LGHNA, CDR2 YNFKEQ. This CDR3 has 12 residues. The CDR3 DNA sequence: TGTGCCAGCAGCCAAAGAGGTAGTGAAGCTTTCTTT. Translating gives CASSQRGSEAFF.